Presented here are 18 T cell receptor beta chains from one specimen sequenced in a study of OX40 agonist ivuxolimab in advanced cancers. TCRdb's copy holds only in-frame clones and misses some; the assay was immunoSEQ multiplex PCR. Here the sample spans 65,000 to 85,000 clones, over 80% being singletons. The material was CD4+ or CD8+ T cells sorted from blood, obtained in a trial of the OX40 agonist ivuxolimab. The receptors here all came from an adult with an advanced solid tumor such as melanoma, head and neck, liver or kidney cancer.

The V call is TRBV4-2, the J call TRBJ1-5; 8 nucleotides agree with TRBD1. V was pared by 3 bases and J by 4 bases, with 11 bases of the junction left unmatched. Per the germline V gene, CDR1 is LGHNA and CDR2 is YNFKEQ. The CDR3 is 17 residues long. The chain's CDR3 is CASSHDGQGKTNQPQHF. The CDR3 DNA reads as TGTGCCAGCAGCCATGACGGACAGGGCAAGACGAATCAGCCCCAGCATTTT.

The CDR3 DNA reads TGTGCCAGCAGCCTGGACAGGGCTAGCACAGATACGCAGTATTTT. It encodes CASSLDRASTDTQYF. The gene calls are TRBV7-2 and TRBJ2-3; 8 nucleotides agree with TRBD1. The V gene end was trimmed by 5 bases and the J gene end by 0 bases; junction bases not matched to a gene: 4. The CDR3 is 15 residues long. Germline assignment: CDR1 SGHTA and CDR2 FQGNSA.

The chain uses TRBV6-1 and TRBJ1-2, with 7 bases aligning to TRBD1. J gave up 2 bases and V 7 bases, and 4 bases lay outside the gene matches. This CDR3 is 13 amino acids long. Germline CDR1 and CDR2: MNHNS and SASEGT. CDR3 amino acids: CASNDRENYGYTF. The CDR3 DNA reads TGTGCCAGCAACGACAGGGAGAACTATGGCTACACCTTC.

The chain couples TRBV6-5 to TRBJ2-7; weak D call: TRBD2 (6 bases). The CDR3 runs to 14 residues. Germline CDR1 is MNHEY and CDR2 is SVGAGI. V was shortened by 7 bases and J by 3 bases, with 16 bases between the two germline ends. The CDR3 reads CASMGLKGSYEQYF. CDR3 coding DNA: TGTGCCAGCATGGGACTCAAGGGCAGCTACGAGCAGTACTTC.

This clone appeared once. The rearrangement uses TRBV6-1 and TRBJ2-6; D is uncertain. CDR1 and CDR2 (germline): MNHNS, SASEGT. The CDR3 is 17 residues long. Trimming stripped 2 bases from V and 4 bases from J, with 15 bases between. CDR3 bases: TGTGCCAGCAGTGAAAAATCGGCAGCCTCCGGGGCCAACGTCCTGACTTTC. Residues: CASSEKSAASGANVLTF.

The chain joins TRBV29-1 to TRBJ1-4, with D perhaps TRBD1 (5 bases). The CDR3 loop spans 12 amino acids. V lost 3 bases and J lost 6, with 8 bases in between. The germline CDR1 and CDR2 sequences are SQVTM and ANQGSEA. The CDR3 loop reads CSVDGADEKLFF. CDR3 coding DNA: TGCAGCGTTGATGGGGCGGATGAAAAACTGTTTTTT.

J is TRBJ2-5 and V is TRBV6-1; D uncertain. Germline CDR1 reads MNHNS; CDR2 reads SASEGT. Trimming cost V 4 bases and J 1 base, with 13 bases left between them. The CDR3 is made up of 15 amino acids. The CDR3 loop is CASSVSSSGQETQYF. The CDR3, as DNA: TGTGCCAGCAGTGTTAGTAGTTCGGGCCAAGAGACCCAGTACTTC.

This chain links TRBV6-1 with TRBJ2-3; 12 nucleotides line up with TRBD2. The germline V gene encodes CDR1 MNHNS and CDR2 SASEGT. The CDR3 contains 15 residues. J gave up 6 bases and V 4 bases, and 5 bases lay outside the gene matches. CDR3 in amino acids: CASSATSGGRDTQYF. CDR3 nucleotide sequence: TGTGCCAGCAGTGCGACTAGCGGGGGTCGGGATACGCAGTATTTT.

The chain links TRBV6-5 to TRBJ2-7, with D perhaps assigned TRBD1 or TRBD2 (5 bases each). In germline, CDR1 is MNHEY, CDR2 SVGAGI. The CDR3 has 15 amino acids. The V gene lost 7 bases and the J gene lost 5 bases, with 21 bases spanning the gap. The CDR3 loop is CASTPRTRGFNEQYF. The CDR3 nucleotides are TGTGCCAGCACCCCTCGGACGAGGGGCTTCAACGAGCAGTACTTC.

The chain has TRBV27 and TRBJ1-2, with D unresolved. This CDR3 is 14 amino acids long. With 0 bases removed from V and 0 bases from J, the gap between germline ends came to 5 bases. Germline CDR1 is MNHEY and CDR2 is SMNVEV (reference sequence). CDR3 amino acids: CASSLSLPNYGYTF. CDR3 in DNA: TGTGCCAGCAGTTTATCACTTCCTAACTATGGCTACACCTTC.

The chain links TRBV30 to TRBJ2-6, with D unresolved. The CDR3 is 17 amino acids. The germline V gene has CDR1 GTSNPN and CDR2 SVGIG (reference sequence). V was pared by 0 bases and J by 0 bases, with 12 bases between. The CDR3 bases are TGTGCCTGGAGTGTAACTTTAGGCAGCTCTGGGGCCAACGTCCTGACTTTC. Its protein product is CAWSVTLGSSGANVLTF.

V gene TRBV28 combines with J gene TRBJ1-2, with TRBD1 matching 8 bases. CDR3 size: 15 residues. Germline V lookup: CDR1 MDHEN, CDR2 SYDVKM. V shed 5 bases and J 6 bases; nucleotides not matched to a gene: 11. CDR3 sequence reads: CASSPTGQGRDGYTF. In DNA, the CDR3 is TGTGCCAGCAGTCCAACCGGACAGGGAAGAGATGGCTACACCTTC.

The chain couples TRBV7-2 to TRBJ1-2; possible D gene TRBD1, 6 bases. The CDR3 length is 15 residues. V shed 2 bases and J shed 5 bases, with 15 bases lying between them. The germline gives CDR1 SGHTA, CDR2 FQGNSA. CDR3 loop: CASSLYGGEEYGYTF. DNA of the CDR3: TGTGCCAGCAGCTTATATGGGGGCGAGGAATATGGCTACACCTTC.

This rearrangement joins TRBV18 to TRBJ2-7; no clear D. Germline assignment: CDR1 KGHSH and CDR2 LQKENI. The V end lost 0 bases, the J end lost 7 bases, and 10 bases lay between the germline ends. This CDR3 spans 13 amino acids. The CDR3 DNA sequence: TGTGCCAGCTCACCACCTACAGCCAGGGAGCAGTACTTC. Translating it yields CASSPPTAREQYF.

V usage is TRBV7-3 and J usage is TRBJ2-4; 9 bases map to TRBD2. The length of the CDR3 is 13 residues. Trimming cost V 5 bases and J 6 bases; bases outside gene matches: 2. The V gene's germline CDR1 is SGHTA and CDR2 FQGTGA. CDR3 bases: TGTGCCAGCAGCCGCGGGAGGGGAAACATTCAGTACTTC. It encodes CASSRGRGNIQYF.

The V call is TRBV18, the J call TRBJ2-6; D perhaps matches TRBD2 (6 bases). The CDR3 length is 17 residues. V was pared by 3 bases and J by 3 bases, with 15 bases between. CDR1 and CDR2 from the germline V gene are KGHSH and LQKENI. The CDR3 is CASSPTIGGSGANVLTF. The CDR3 DNA reads as TGTGCCAGCTCACCCACGATAGGAGGGAGTGGGGCCAACGTCCTGACTTTC.

This chain uses TRBV7-2 with TRBJ2-5, with D possibly being TRBD1 (6 bases). Trimming stripped 6 bases from V and 4 bases from J, with 12 bases between. CDR1 and CDR2 from the germline V gene are SGHTA and FQGNSA. The CDR3 is 13 amino acids. The CDR3 sequence is CASSRGQSETQYF. In DNA form, the CDR3 reads TGTGCCAGCAGTCGTGGACAGTCAGAGACCCAGTACTTC.

The chain combines TRBV7-9 with TRBJ1-2; D gene unclear. Germline values: CDR1 SEHNR, CDR2 FQNEAQ (reference sequence). The CDR3 runs to 15 residues. Trimming took off 5 bases at V and 6 bases at J, with 19 bases between the two ends. The CDR3 protein is CASSPSRSATHGYTF. The CDR3 bases are TGTGCCAGCAGCCCGTCGAGATCCGCAACACATGGCTACACCTTC.